These T cell receptor beta chains were read from a single sample in a study of blood T cell repertoires in COVID-19. Clones were read by immunoSEQ multiplex PCR, and TCRdb kept only the in-frame ones, dropping some. Here the sample spans a few hundred thousand clones, 90% being singletons. Sequenced sample: PBMCs or T cells enriched from blood (not recorded which). These TCRs come from a young woman with acute COVID-19. The conserved cysteine and the conserved F or W are not part of the CDR3 here.

length: 13
J: TRBJ1-4
V: TRBV7-9
CDR3: ASSSAGTGNEKLF

length: 14
J: TRBJ2-3
V: TRBV5-1
CDR3: ASSAGASGSSDTQY

length: 14
J: TRBJ2-2
V: TRBV7-3
CDR3: ASSAIAGANTGELF

length: 13
J: TRBJ1-6
V: TRBV19
CDR3: ASSIEGQGNSPLH

length: 11
J: TRBJ2-3
V: TRBV5-1
CDR3: ASSSGATDTQY

length: 11
J: TRBJ1-1
V: TRBV12-3/TRBV12-4
CDR3: ASRDQGNTEAF

length: 17
J: TRBJ2-3
V: TRBV15
CDR3: ATSRDPLNSGGSTDTQY

length: 21
J: TRBJ1-5
V: TRBV10-1
CDR3: ASSCRSSKTPGQANTSNQPQH

length: 14
J: TRBJ2-3
V: TRBV9
CDR3: ASSVVGGAGTDTQY

length: 12
J: TRBJ1-5
V: TRBV11-2
CDR3: ASSLGSGNQPQH

length: 11
J: TRBJ2-7
V: TRBV6-5
CDR3: ASSNARDYEQY

length: 11
J: TRBJ1-1
V: TRBV10-3
CDR3: ASEPGWDTEAF

length: 9
J: TRBJ2-1
V: TRBV13
CDR3: ASSSLQGRF

length: 14
J: TRBJ1-3
V: TRBV5-1
CDR3: ASSPLERRYGNTIY

length: 13
J: TRBJ2-3
V: TRBV5-4
CDR3: ASSPGRYPTDTQY

length: 13
J: TRBJ2-7
V: TRBV9
CDR3: ASSVGPGTNYEQY

length: 13
J: TRBJ2-1
V: TRBV9
CDR3: ASSTRDYGANEQF

length: 12
J: TRBJ1-2
V: TRBV14
CDR3: ASSPGRSLYGYT

length: 10
J: TRBJ1-2
V: TRBV28
CDR3: ASSLGGYGYT

length: 12
J: TRBJ1-3
V: TRBV21-1
CDR3: ASKKGWGGNTIY

length: 13
J: TRBJ1-2
V: TRBV28
CDR3: ASSRAGQGAGGYT

length: 13
J: TRBJ1-6
V: TRBV5-1
CDR3: ASSLQGLNNSPLH

length: 12
J: TRBJ1-2
V: TRBV27
CDR3: ASSPTGGGYGYT

length: 12
J: TRBJ2-2
V: TRBV13
CDR3: ASSLGLSRGELF

length: 14
J: TRBJ2-3
V: TRBV28
CDR3: ASSLIGRGSTDTQY

length: 12
J: TRBJ1-4
V: TRBV28
CDR3: ATFIGTGNEKLF

length: 12
J: TRBJ2-1
V: TRBV11-3
CDR3: ASKLAGSYNEQF

length: 12
J: TRBJ1-1
V: TRBV11-3
CDR3: ASSLSGGNTEAF

length: 15
J: TRBJ2-2
V: TRBV11-3
CDR3: ASSLEFGTDNTGELF

length: 11
J: TRBJ1-2
V: TRBV14
CDR3: ASSPRTGDGYT

length: 9
J: TRBJ1-2
V: TRBV20-1
CDR3: SARDGNGYT

length: 13
J: TRBJ2-1
V: TRBV7-9
CDR3: ASRHVLDANNEQF

length: 11
J: TRBJ1-5
V: TRBV18
CDR3: ASSPEGAQPQH

length: 13
J: TRBJ2-5
V: TRBV19
CDR3: ASSIDRGVGETQY

length: 12
J: TRBJ2-1
V: TRBV29-1
CDR3: SVEEGGESNEQF

length: 13
J: TRBJ2-2
V: TRBV7-9
CDR3: ASSLDRDNTGELF

length: 16
J: TRBJ2-1
V: TRBV28
CDR3: ASSLRGRWSGGYNEQF

length: 12
J: TRBJ1-3
V: TRBV18
CDR3: ASSPGQGRNTIY

length: 12
J: TRBJ1-5
V: TRBV29-1
CDR3: SVRGTGVGQPQH

length: 13
J: TRBJ2-3
V: TRBV7-2
CDR3: ASSLGSPATDTQY

length: 10
J: TRBJ1-2
V: TRBV7-3
CDR3: ASGDRAGGYT

length: 13
J: TRBJ2-7
V: TRBV10-2
CDR3: ASSVGLAGAYEQY

length: 9
J: TRBJ2-3
V: TRBV2
CDR3: ASSPGDTQY